Below, one TCR beta chain is given with its context. The iRepertoire multiplex PCR system with TCR subtype-specific primers built both bulk and single-cell libraries. With the multiplex PCR reads reprocessed, TCRdb shows one record per CDR3 protein and no DNA. This sample contains about 3,800 distinct CDR3 sequences. The patients sequenced had a carbamazepine-induced Stevens-Johnson syndrome or toxic epidermal necrolysis reaction. The germline V gene encodes CDR1 MNHEY and CDR2 SMNVEV (reference sequence). CDR3 length equals 18 residues. This sample was taken from a study of T cells in severe cutaneous drug reactions.

This clonotype originated in a human donor with Stevens-Johnson syndrome, a severe cutaneous drug reaction. The sequencing sample was made of PBMCs. V is TRBV27 and J is TRBJ2-7; TCRdb's D gene call, TRBD2, goes unchecked for lack of DNA. The CDR3 here is CASSVFRPSNGHSYEQYF.